A single sample is the source of the 31 T cell receptor beta chains below, sequenced in a study of blood T cells in healthy people across ages. A second PCR of 7 to 11 cycles used a sample-barcoded 5' primer and a J-beta primer mix. One entry per CDR3 protein results from TCRdb running MiXCR on the 5' RACE reads. Among approximately 810,000 distinct CDR3 sequences listed, about 28% were seen once. The source material was blood. These receptors were taken from a woman over 75 in good health.

Many counts were recorded for this clonotype. The chain is built from TRBV11-2 and TRBJ2-3; D unclear. This CDR3 spans 14 amino acids. Germline CDR1 SGHAT, CDR2 FQNNGV. V shed 0 bases and J shed 3 bases, with 7 bases lying between them. The CDR3 protein is CASSLDQVTDTQYF. CDR3 in DNA: TGTGCCAGCAGCTTAGACCAGGTTACAGATACGCAGTATTTT.

The chain links TRBV20-1 to TRBJ2-1, with TRBD2 identical over 7 bases. The CDR3 extends over 14 amino acids. CDR1 is DFQATT, CDR2 SNEGSKA, per germline (reference sequence). Trimming removed 3 bases from V and 6 bases from J; junction bases left unmatched: 8. CDR3 sequence (DNA): TGCAGTGCTAGCCACGGGGAGGGCCGCAATGAGCAGTTCTTC. Its protein product is CSASHGEGRNEQFF.

This clonotype was seen only a few times. The V gene is TRBV20-1, the J gene TRBJ2-2, with D possibly TRBD2 on 6 matching bases. Germline V CDR1 and CDR2: DFQATT, SNEGSKA (reference sequence). The V end lost 0 bases, the J end lost 7 bases, and 15 bases lay between the germline ends. The CDR3 loop spans 15 amino acids. For the CDR3, the DNA is TGCAGTGCTAGAGAGCCGGGGGAAAGGGGCGGGGAGCTGTTTTTT. Translation: CSAREPGERGGELFF.

The chain carries TRBV20-1 and TRBJ1-5, with no clear D. The CDR3 length is 15 residues. Germline CDR1 DFQATT, CDR2 SNEGSKA (reference sequence). Trimming removed 0 bases at V and 4 bases at J, with 13 bases between. The chain's CDR3 is CSARDRGRVNQPQHF. DNA for the CDR3: TGCAGTGCTAGAGATAGAGGGAGGGTAAATCAGCCCCAGCATTTT.

In this sample, this clonotype turned up many times. The gene calls are TRBV10-3 and TRBJ2-5; D uncertain. Trimming pared 0 bases from V and 2 bases from J, leaving 7 bases between. Germline values: CDR1 ENHRY, CDR2 SYGVKD. This CDR3 has 14 amino acids. DNA for the CDR3: TGTGCCATCAGTGAGTCGGCCTTGCAAGAGACCCAGTACTTC. This translates into CAISESALQETQYF.

This clonotype was seen repeatedly, ten times or more. The chain uses TRBV12-3 or TRBV12-4 and TRBJ2-7, with D perhaps matching TRBD1 (6 bases). The CDR3 extends over 14 amino acids. Trimming cost V 4 bases and J 3 bases, with 13 bases left between them. This CDR3 reads CASSSAGTNYEQYF. CDR3 bases: TGTGCCAGCAGTTCAGCCGGGACAAACTACGAGCAGTACTTC.

Many counts were recorded for this clonotype. This rearrangement joins TRBV4-2 to TRBJ2-3, with a possible D match to TRBD2 (5 bases). This CDR3 contains 14 residues. CDR1 LGHNA and CDR2 YNFKEQ come from the germline V gene. V lost 4 bases to trimming and J lost 2 bases, with 10 bases between them. The CDR3 region has the DNA TGTGCCAGCAGCCCTGGGGAGTTCACAGATACGCAGTATTTT. This gives the protein CASSPGEFTDTQYF.

This clonotype has a handful of counts. The gene calls are TRBV20-1 and TRBJ1-1, with D hard to call. This CDR3 spans 12 amino acids. Trimming left V 3 bases short and J 0 bases short, with 5 bases between. CDR1 is DFQATT, CDR2 SNEGSKA, per germline (reference sequence). Here the CDR3 DNA reads TGCAGTGCTAGTGATTTGAACACTGAAGCTTTCTTT. Protein sequence: CSASDLNTEAFF.

This clonotype has only a few counts. The V and J genes are TRBV10-2 and TRBJ1-1; TRBD1 matches 7 bases. Germline CDR1 WSHSY, CDR2 SAAADI. The CDR3 loop spans 15 amino acids. Germline trimming cut 3 bases from V and 1 base from J; bases unmatched to any gene: 5. CDR3 nucleotides: TGCGCCAGCAGTGATTCACAGGGGCCGAACACTGAAGCTTTCTTT. The encoded protein is CASSDSQGPNTEAFF.

Worth noting for this clonotype: With a much larger clone just one base away, this may be a read error. The CDR3 DNA sequence: TGTGCCAGCAGCCAGCCTAGCCGGGGGCTAGCGGGGAGCAATGAGCAGTTCTTC. Its protein product is CASSQPSRGLAGSNEQFF. V usage is TRBV14 and J usage is TRBJ2-1; 9 nucleotides match TRBD2. This CDR3 comprises 18 residues. After removal of 3 bases from V and 6 bases from J, the junction contained 15 bases not matched to a gene. Per germline, CDR1 SGHDN and CDR2 FVKESK.

V usage is TRBV29-1 and J usage is TRBJ2-1; tentatively, D is TRBD2 (6 bases). The J call may be faulty, since TRBJ2-7 better matches the DNA end. CDR1 SQVTM and CDR2 ANQGSEA come from the germline V gene. CDR3 length: 14 amino acids. The CDR3 sequence: CSVVTRFSYNEQYF. As DNA, the CDR3 is TGCAGCGTTGTGACTAGGTTCTCCTACAATGAGCAGTACTTC.

This clonotype was found many times. The chain joins TRBV2 to TRBJ2-7, with 12 nucleotides matching TRBD2. V lost 3 bases and J lost 7; bases outside the gene matches: 4. This CDR3 comprises 14 residues. The germline gives CDR1 SNHLY, CDR2 FYNNEI. CDR3: CASSDLAGGREQYF. The CDR3 coding sequence is TGTGCCAGCAGTGATCTAGCGGGGGGGCGGGAGCAGTACTTC.

This clonotype has a count of ten or more. The gene calls are TRBV20-1 and TRBJ2-7; D is perhaps TRBD1 (5 bases). The CDR3 is 12 amino acids. V lost 0 bases and J lost 10, with 13 bases in between. Germline values: CDR1 DFQATT, CDR2 SNEGSKA (reference sequence). CDR3 nucleotides: TGCAGTGCTAGAGAGCACAGGAGAACCCAGTACTTC. The encoded protein is CSAREHRRTQYF.

The table lists this clonotype with a few counts. This chain joins TRBV6-2 or TRBV6-3 and TRBJ1-2, with 10 bases identical to TRBD1. The CDR3 runs to 16 residues. The germline V gene encodes CDR1 MNHEY and CDR2 SVGEGT. Unmatched junction bases numbered 13, after V lost 6 bases and J lost 6 bases. The DNA for the CDR3 is TGTGCCAGCAGCCACCCCGGGGACAGGGGAGGACATGGCTACACCTTC. Encoded protein: CASSHPGDRGGHGYTF.

A word on this clonotype: A much larger clone differs by one base, so this may be a read error. This chain connects TRBV21-1 to TRBJ2-5; the table gives TRBD2 as D, unverified against the DNA. TRBJ2-1 explains the end of the DNA better; the J call may be wrong. TRBV21-1 has pseudogene status. This CDR3 contains 17 residues. This CDR3 is CASSKPTSGGLQETQFF. The CDR3 bases are TGTGCCAGCAGCAAACCGACTAGCGGGGGGCTACAAGAGACCCAGTTCTTC.

As to this clonotype: A single base separates this from a much larger clone, so it may be a read error. This rearrangement joins TRBV4-3 to TRBJ2-3, with 7 bases fitting TRBD2. Germline V gene data show CDR1 as LGHNA and CDR2 as YSLEER. The CDR3 is made up of 15 amino acids. The CDR3, as DNA: TGCGCCAGCAGCCGCGCGGTAGCGGGCACAGATGCGCAGTATTTT. Protein sequence: CASSRAVAGTDAQYF.

This clonotype appeared many times. The genes are TRBV18 and TRBJ2-1; D may be TRBD1 (6 bases). This CDR3 is 14 amino acids long. The V end lost 8 bases, the J end lost 5 bases, and 16 bases lay between the germline ends. Germline V gives CDR1 KGHSH, CDR2 LQKENI. The CDR3 nucleotides read TGTGCCAGCAGCCCCCCCGACAGGAACAATGAGCAGTTCTTC. Residues: CASSPPDRNNEQFF.

The rearrangement uses TRBV4-1 and TRBJ1-4, with 7 bases aligning to TRBD1. The CDR3 spans 14 residues. V was pared by 4 bases and J by 8 bases, with 7 bases of the junction left unmatched. Germline V gene sequence: CDR1 MGHRA, CDR2 YSYEKL. CDR3 residues: CASSLGQSVEKLFF. CDR3 bases: TGCGCCAGCAGCCTGGGACAGTCGGTAGAAAAACTGTTTTTT.

This clonotype was detected only a few times. The chain joins TRBV18 to TRBJ2-1, with 9 nucleotides matching TRBD1. The V gene end was trimmed by 2 bases and the J gene end by 8 bases; junction bases not matched to a gene: 4. Germline V gene lookup returns CDR1 KGHSH and CDR2 LQKENI. CDR3 length equals 14 residues. CDR3 sequence reads: CASSPGTGRDEQFF. The CDR3 DNA follows: TGTGCCAGCTCACCAGGGACAGGGAGAGATGAGCAGTTCTTC.

This clonotype came up many times. The V gene is TRBV6-5, the J gene TRBJ2-5, with D perhaps TRBD1 (7 bases). In germline, CDR1 is MNHEY, CDR2 SVGAGI. V was clipped by 6 bases and J by 6 bases, with 14 bases between them. The CDR3 totals 13 residues. The CDR3 DNA reads as TGTGCCAGCAGCCTTCCAGGGGGGAAGACCCAGTACTTC. Translated, it gives CASSLPGGKTQYF.

The V and J genes are TRBV9 and TRBJ2-3, with 8 bases aligning to TRBD1. Trimming cost V 0 bases and J 0 bases; bases outside gene matches: 18. CDR3 length equals 21 residues. Germline values: CDR1 SGDLS, CDR2 YYNGEE. This CDR3 reads CASSVDSGQGVKFRSTDTQYF. The CDR3 region has the DNA TGTGCCAGCAGCGTAGACTCTGGACAGGGAGTAAAGTTTCGTAGCACAGATACGCAGTATTTT. The full variable domain, with the rest looked up from reference TRBV9 and TRBJ2-3, is DSGVTQTPKHLITATGQRVTLRCSPRSGDLSVYWYQQSLDQGLQFLIQYYNGEERAKGNILERFSAQQFPDLHSELNLSSLELGDSALYFCASSVDSGQGVKFRSTDTQYFGPGTRLTVL.

The chain employs TRBV4-3 and TRBJ2-2; 7 bases align to TRBD2. The germline CDR1 and CDR2 sequences are LGHNA and YSLEER. J lost 4 bases, V lost 8 bases, and 10 bases had no gene match. This CDR3 region has 15 residues. The CDR3 nucleotides read TGCGCCAGCTCAAGGACTAGTCCGGGCACCGGGGAGCTGTTTTTT. Translating it yields CASSRTSPGTGELFF.

This clonotype appeared a few times. The V and J genes are TRBV7-2 and TRBJ1-5; D not resolved. Germline V gives CDR1 SGHTA, CDR2 FQGNSA. This CDR3 has 13 residues. Trimming took 0 bases from V and 7 from J, leaving 7 bases between them. The CDR3 coding sequence is TGTGCCAGCAGCTTAGCGTGGGAACAGCCCCAGCATTTT. Translation gives CASSLAWEQPQHF.

The V call is TRBV7-9, the J call TRBJ1-2, with 8 bases that match TRBD1. Germline V lookup: CDR1 SEHNR, CDR2 FQNEAQ (reference sequence). The CDR3 has 14 amino acids. V gave up 5 bases and J gave up 4 bases; unmatched junction bases: 6. The CDR3 loop reads CASSHDRGPYGYTF. Written as DNA, the CDR3 is TGTGCCAGCAGCCACGACAGGGGTCCCTATGGCTACACCTTC.

In the case of this clonotype: A clone one base away is much larger, so this may be a read error. This chain links TRBV3-1 with TRBJ2-1; D assignment may be TRBD1 or TRBD2 (5 bases each). The V end was cut by 3 bases, the J end by 13 bases, with 31 bases between. CDR3 length equals 18 residues. Germline values: CDR1 LGHDT, CDR2 YNNKEL (reference sequence). CDR3 sequence: CASSHSFKTGRVEKTQFF. The CDR3 DNA reads as TGTGCCAGCAGCCACTCCTTTAAGACGGGGCGCGTAGAAAAGACCCAGTTCTTC.

This clonotype was seen repeatedly, ten times or more. This chain uses TRBV5-1 with TRBJ1-1; unclear D gene. Germline loops: CDR1 SGHRS, CDR2 YFSETQ. The CDR3 sequence is 15 residues long. V was trimmed by 4 bases and J by 1 base, leaving 14 bases between them. CDR3 sequence: CASSMQWVPNTEAFF. CDR3 in DNA: TGCGCCAGCAGCATGCAATGGGTCCCGAACACTGAAGCTTTCTTT.

This clonotype was observed many times. This chain connects TRBV24-1 to TRBJ2-1; 10 nucleotides align to TRBD2. Trimming took 5 bases from V and 6 from J; bases not matched to a gene: 9. The CDR3 sequence is 16 residues long. The germline V gene encodes CDR1 KGHDR and CDR2 SFDVKD. The CDR3 here is CATSVRAGGHRNEQFF. The CDR3, as DNA: TGTGCCACCAGTGTTCGAGCGGGGGGGCATCGCAATGAGCAGTTCTTC.

In its sample, this clonotype was seen once. This clone may be a read error of a much larger clone one base away. The chain combines TRBV25-1 with TRBJ2-5, with D possibly being TRBD2 (5 bases). Germline values: CDR1 MGHDK, CDR2 SYGVNS. This CDR3 contains 13 residues. The CDR3 protein is CASSGRVLETHYF. CDR3 DNA sequence: TGTGCCAGCTCGGGAAGGGTGTTGGAGACCCACTACTTC.

This clonotype appeared many times. The CDR3 here is CASSAWNYGYTF. Here the CDR3 DNA reads TGTGCCAGCAGCGCATGGAACTATGGCTACACCTTC. The chain couples TRBV7-2 to TRBJ1-2; D is uncertain. This CDR3 has 12 amino acids. The V end lost 5 bases, the J end lost 2 bases, and 6 bases lay between the germline ends. The germline gives CDR1 SGHTA, CDR2 FQGNSA.

CDR3 protein: CASSFGNVGQSGYGYTF. The CDR3 DNA reads as TGCGCCAGCAGCTTCGGAAACGTCGGACAGAGTGGCTATGGCTACACCTTC. The rearrangement joins TRBV5-1 to TRBJ1-2, with a possible D match to TRBD1 (6 bases). CDR3 length equals 17 residues. V lost 2 bases and J 4 bases, leaving 21 bases between the germline ends. Germline V gene lookup returns CDR1 SGHRS and CDR2 YFSETQ. The whole variable domain, filled in from reference TRBV5-1 and TRBJ1-2, reads KAGVTQTPRYLIKTRGQQVTLSCSPISGHRSVSWYQQTPGQGLQFLFEYFSETQRNKGNFPGRFSGRQFSNSRSEMNVSTLELGDSALYLCASSFGNVGQSGYGYTFGSGTRLTVV.

This rearrangement joins TRBV5-5 to TRBJ1-2; D possibly corresponds to TRBD1 (6 bases). Germline V gene lookup returns CDR1 SGHKS and CDR2 YYEKEE (reference sequence). The CDR3 spans 15 residues. Trimming removed 2 bases from V and 2 bases from J, with 13 bases in between. The CDR3 sequence is CASSFSGVGNYGYTF. The CDR3 DNA reads as TGTGCCAGCAGCTTCTCAGGGGTGGGCAACTATGGCTACACCTTC.